The 22 T cell receptor beta chains below all came from one sample that was sequenced in a study of blood T cell repertoires in COVID-19. Clones were sequenced by immunoSEQ multiplex PCR, and TCRdb holds only the in-frame ones, with some missing. The sample carries some 120,000 clones, around 83% recorded once. What was sequenced was PBMCs or T cells enriched from blood (not recorded which). The receptors here all came from a man aged 25 to 45 who had recovered from COVID-19.

The chain employs TRBV2 and TRBJ2-5, with 12 bases lining up with TRBD2. Looked up from germline, CDR1 is SNHLY and CDR2 is FYNNEI. With V trimmed by 3 bases and J by 5 bases, 7 bases remained unmatched. This CDR3 has 16 residues. CDR3 loop: CASSERGLAGRETQYF. The CDR3 DNA sequence: TGTGCCAGCAGTGAGCGCGGACTAGCGGGGCGGGAGACCCAGTACTTC.

This clone was seen once. The chain has TRBV4-1 and TRBJ1-1; 7 nucleotides align to TRBD1. Trimming took 5 bases from V and 3 from J; bases not matched to a gene: 6. This CDR3 contains 14 residues. Germline values: CDR1 MGHRA, CDR2 YSYEKL. CDR3 in amino acids: CASSATTGYTEAFF. The CDR3, as DNA: TGCGCCAGCAGCGCAACGACAGGGTACACTGAAGCTTTCTTT.

The chain uses TRBV11-2 and TRBJ2-3; the match to TRBD1 covers 8 bases. CDR3 length: 12 amino acids. V shed 5 bases, J shed 12 bases, and the junction held 7 bases outside the gene matches. Germline lookup yields CDR1 SGHAT and CDR2 FQNNGV. CDR3 sequence: CASSLRTGHQYF. CDR3 sequence (DNA): TGTGCCAGCAGCCTTAGGACAGGGCACCAGTATTTT.

The V call is TRBV6-5, the J call TRBJ2-4, with 13 nucleotides matching TRBD2. Germline lookup yields CDR1 MNHEY and CDR2 SVGAGI. Unmatched junction bases numbered 7, after V lost 6 bases and J lost 8 bases. This CDR3 spans 15 amino acids. CDR3 coding DNA: TGTGCCAGCAGAGCCGGGACTAGCGGGAACTACATTCAGTACTTC. It is translated as CASRAGTSGNYIQYF.

The chain uses TRBV19 and TRBJ2-2; D unresolved. The CDR3 has 15 amino acids. CDR1 and CDR2 from the germline V gene are LNHDA and SQIVND (reference sequence). With 5 bases removed from V and 2 bases from J, the gap between germline ends came to 12 bases. CDR3 bases: TGTGCCAGTAGTGGCCTCCGACAAAACACCGGGGAGCTGTTTTTT. It codes for CASSGLRQNTGELFF.

This clone was counted between two and nine times. The gene calls are TRBV7-9 and TRBJ2-7; TRBD1 aligns across 8 bases. Losses at the gene ends were 2 bases for V and 6 bases for J; bases not matched to a gene: 9. The V gene's germline CDR1 is SEHNR and CDR2 FQNEAQ (reference sequence). The CDR3 runs 15 residues. The CDR3 here is CASSLFGQGRVEQYF. The DNA of the CDR3 is TGTGCCAGCAGCTTATTCGGACAGGGAAGGGTCGAGCAGTACTTC.

This clone came up once. The V call is TRBV18, the J call TRBJ1-3, with TRBD1 matching 9 bases. J was trimmed by 0 bases and V by 2 bases; bases with no gene match: 8. In germline, CDR1 is KGHSH, CDR2 LQKENI. This CDR3 has 18 amino acids. The DNA for the CDR3 is TGTGCCAGCTCACCATCGGGACAGGGACCCTACTCTGGAAACACCATATATTTT. Translating it yields CASSPSGQGPYSGNTIYF.

The chain is built from TRBV7-3 and TRBJ2-1, with 7 positions matching TRBD1. This CDR3 region has 17 residues. Trimming took 1 base from V and 4 from J; bases not matched to a gene: 10. The germline V gene has CDR1 SGHTA and CDR2 FQGTGA. The CDR3 protein is CASSLRGRQGIYNEQFF. CDR3 sequence (DNA): TGTGCCAGCAGCTTAAGAGGCAGACAGGGTATTTACAATGAGCAGTTCTTC.

The gene calls are TRBV2 and TRBJ1-6; no firm D call. The V end lost 5 bases, the J end lost 5 bases, and 10 bases lay between the germline ends. This CDR3 has 14 residues. Per germline, CDR1 SNHLY and CDR2 FYNNEI. The CDR3 nucleotides are TGTGCCAGCAGTTTCGGGAGAGATAATTCACCCCTCCACTTT. It codes for CASSFGRDNSPLHF.

This chain uses TRBV28 with TRBJ2-1, with 7 bases fitting TRBD2. This CDR3 has 17 residues. CDR1 and CDR2 (germline): MDHEN, SYDVKM. Trimming at V came to 6 bases and at J to 6 bases, leaving 17 bases not matched to a gene. CDR3 sequence: CASRPQTSAYRGNEQFF. The CDR3 DNA reads as TGTGCCAGCAGACCACAAACTAGCGCCTACCGTGGCAATGAGCAGTTCTTC.

V and J are TRBV4-1 and TRBJ1-4, with D possibly matching TRBD1 (5 bases). The CDR3 length is 15 residues. Germline CDR1 MGHRA, CDR2 YSYEKL. V lost 3 bases to trimming and J lost 5 bases, with 13 bases between them. CDR3 DNA: TGCGCCAGCAGCCACACACAGGAGTCCAATGAAAAACTGTTTTTT. The encoded protein is CASSHTQESNEKLFF.

V gene TRBV7-9 combines with J gene TRBJ2-5, with 9 positions matching TRBD1. This CDR3 region has 17 residues. CDR1 and CDR2 (germline): SEHNR, FQNEAQ (reference sequence). The junction had 10 bases not matched to a gene; V was cut back by 3 bases and J by 2 bases. This CDR3 is CASSLPGTGGLQETQYF. DNA for the CDR3: TGTGCCAGCAGCTTGCCAGGAACAGGGGGCTTACAAGAGACCCAGTACTTC.

This chain connects TRBV29-1 to TRBJ2-1, with TRBD1 matching over 9 bases. Trimming cost V 5 bases and J 4 bases; bases outside gene matches: 6. CDR1 and CDR2 from the germline V gene are SQVTM and ANQGSEA. The CDR3 length is 14 residues. CDR3 coding DNA: TGCAGCGTTTCGCCGGGACAGGGATACAATGAGCAGTTCTTC. It translates to CSVSPGQGYNEQFF.

The J gene is TRBJ1-1, the V gene TRBV7-6, with D possibly TRBD1 on 6 matching bases. The V gene lost 5 bases and the J gene lost 1 base, with 14 bases spanning the gap. The CDR3 length is 15 residues. Germline assignment: CDR1 SGHVS and CDR2 FNYEAQ. The CDR3 coding sequence is TGTGCCAGCAGCCCGTCGGGACAACCGAACACTGAAGCTTTCTTT. The encoded protein is CASSPSGQPNTEAFF.

The chain carries TRBV10-3 and TRBJ1-1; D unclear. The V gene lost 4 bases and the J gene lost 4 bases, with 13 bases spanning the gap. Germline V CDR1 and CDR2: ENHRY, SYGVKD. The CDR3 extends over 14 amino acids. CDR3 residues: CAISVGERGTEAFF. The CDR3, as DNA: TGTGCCATCAGTGTTGGGGAACGGGGCACTGAAGCTTTCTTT.

The rearrangement uses TRBV7-9 and TRBJ1-2; TRBD1 aligns across 7 bases. The CDR3 has 17 residues. Trimming took 1 base from V and 0 from J; bases not matched to a gene: 8. Per the germline V gene, CDR1 is SEHNR and CDR2 is FQNEAQ (reference sequence). The CDR3 region is CASSLGLAGGPNYGYTF. For the CDR3, the DNA is TGTGCCAGCAGCTTAGGTTTGGCAGGGGGGCCTAACTATGGCTACACCTTC.

The V and J genes are TRBV9 and TRBJ2-7, with 8 bases matching TRBD1. Germline assignment: CDR1 SGDLS and CDR2 YYNGEE. J lost 2 bases, V lost 3 bases, and 7 bases had no gene match. The CDR3 loop spans 15 amino acids. The chain's CDR3 is CASSANQDRAYEQYF. In DNA form, the CDR3 reads TGTGCCAGCAGCGCCAATCAGGACAGGGCCTACGAGCAGTACTTC.

The J gene is TRBJ1-4, the V gene TRBV19, with D maybe TRBD1 (5 bases). CDR3 length: 13 residues. Germline CDR1 and CDR2: LNHDA and SQIVND (reference sequence). V was cut by 5 bases and J by 8 bases, with 12 bases left in between. CDR3 amino acids: CASSRGEAEKLFF. CDR3 coding DNA: TGTGCCAGTAGTCGGGGGGAGGCGGAAAAACTGTTTTTT. Complete variable domain (other parts from reference TRBV19 and TRBJ1-4): DGGITQSPKYLFRKEGQNVTLSCEQNLNHDAMYWYRQDPGQGLRLIYYSQIVNDFQKGDIAEGYSVSREKKESFPLTVTSAQKNPTAFYLCASSRGEAEKLFFGSGTQLSVL.

J is TRBJ2-1 and V is TRBV11-2, with unresolved D. The CDR3 is made up of 17 amino acids. CDR1 and CDR2 (germline): SGHAT, FQNNGV. V lost 4 bases and J 0 bases, leaving 16 bases between the germline ends. Here the CDR3 reads CASSSVATSSSYNEQFF. The CDR3 nucleotides are TGTGCCAGCAGCTCCGTCGCTACCTCGAGCTCCTACAATGAGCAGTTCTTC.

This clone has just a few counts. The rearrangement links TRBV5-1 to TRBJ2-1, with D perhaps matching TRBD1 (5 bases). In germline, CDR1 is SGHRS, CDR2 YFSETQ. This CDR3 region has 12 residues. Trimming pared 0 bases from V and 7 bases from J, leaving 5 bases between. The CDR3 sequence: CASSLGQNEQFF. The DNA for the CDR3 is TGCGCCAGCAGCTTGGGACAGAATGAGCAGTTCTTC.

The table lists this clone with a few counts. The J gene is TRBJ2-7, the V gene TRBV2; D is unresolved. V shed 6 bases and J shed 3 bases, with 9 bases lying between them. The CDR3 runs 12 residues. Germline CDR1 is SNHLY and CDR2 is FYNNEI. Here the CDR3 reads CASRLHGYEQYF. CDR3 nucleotides: TGTGCCAGCAGACTTCACGGCTACGAGCAGTACTTC.

A few counts support this clone. V usage is TRBV10-2 and J usage is TRBJ1-3; 9 nucleotides agree with TRBD1. Germline lookup yields CDR1 WSHSY and CDR2 SAAADI. This CDR3 has 15 amino acids. J lost 0 bases, V lost 8 bases, and 5 bases had no gene match. The CDR3 loop reads CASGGDRDSGNTIYF. The CDR3 nucleotides are TGCGCCAGCGGGGGGGACAGGGACTCTGGAAACACCATATATTTT.